This T cell receptor beta chain was documented in a study of blood T cell repertoires in COVID-19. Study overall: Sites across the United States, Italy and Spain contributed samples from acute and convalescent COVID-19. Nucleic acid was either cDNA or gDNA, and it came from T cells, B-cell-depleted T cells, or PBMCs.

Original processing notes: Amplification of reference gene primers was used by the study to estimate nucleated cell counts. Clones were sequenced by immunoSEQ multiplex PCR, and TCRdb holds only the in-frame ones, with some missing. V and J calls and clone size come straight from that table; D and trimming were deduced from the DNA. The table shows about 270,000 clones, with 85% to 90% occurring only once. This clone was seen a few times. V trimming: 5 bases; J trimming: 5 bases; junction bases outside the gene matches: 3. CDR1 and CDR2 from the germline V gene are SGHTA and FQGNSA. CDR3 length: 14 residues.

This TCR was recovered from a human donor in a cohort sampled during active COVID-19. Sequenced: peripheral blood. The chain joins TRBV7-2 to TRBJ2-7; TRBD2 agrees at 13 bases. The DNA for the CDR3 is TGTGCCAGCAGCCTCGGACTAGCGGGAGACGAGCAGTACTTC. Amino acid sequence: CASSLGLAGDEQYF.